The next 24 T cell receptor beta chains were all read from a single sample in a study of T cell repertoires in cytomegalovirus infection. MiXCR, applied by TCRdb to the reads, yields one record per CDR3 protein. In the table there are some 350,000 distinct CDR3 sequences, roughly 18% of which are singletons. The sample was PBMCs. These receptors all stem from a human donor in good health (CMV status not recorded). Some clones in this sample may be carry-over from other donors' samples.

This clonotype was picked up many times. This sequence joins TRBV4-1 and TRBJ2-7; the match to TRBD2 covers 12 bases. The CDR3 extends over 15 amino acids. Germline CDR1 reads MGHRA; CDR2 reads YSYEKL. J was trimmed by 5 bases and V by 4 bases; bases with no gene match: 6. The CDR3 DNA reads as TGCGCCAGCAGCCGCGAGACTAGCGGGGGCCACGAGCAGTACTTC. It yields the protein CASSRETSGGHEQYF.

This chain uses TRBV12-3 or TRBV12-4 with TRBJ1-1; 9 bases are a match to TRBD1. CDR3 length: 13 residues. The V gene end was trimmed by 4 bases and the J gene end by 14 bases; junction bases not matched to a gene: 11. CDR3 amino acids: CASSSNRGLMTFF. CDR3 sequence (DNA): TGTGCCAGCAGTTCAAACAGGGGGCTCATGACATTCTTT.

This clonotype appeared a few times. This chain links TRBV5-1 with TRBJ1-1, with 9 nucleotides matching TRBD1. Germline values: CDR1 SGHRS, CDR2 YFSETQ. With V trimmed by 3 bases and J by 5 bases, 5 bases remained unmatched. The CDR3 loop spans 14 amino acids. CDR3 sequence (DNA): TGCGCCAGCAGCTGGACAGGGGCGCGGACTGAAGCTTTCTTT. Translated, it gives CASSWTGARTEAFF.

This clonotype was counted at least ten times. The CDR3 DNA sequence: TGTGCTAGTGGTATACAGGATAGCTCCTACAATGAGCAGTTCTTC. Translated, it gives CASGIQDSSYNEQFF. The V call is TRBV12-5, the J call TRBJ2-1, with D tentatively TRBD1 (5 bases). V lost 5 bases and J lost 0, with 11 bases in between. Germline assignment: CDR1 LGHNT and CDR2 FRNRAP. The CDR3 loop spans 15 amino acids.

The chain carries TRBV6-1 and TRBJ2-7; D is ambiguous. V was clipped by 6 bases and J by 3 bases, with 15 bases between them. CDR1 is MNHNS, CDR2 SASEGT, per germline. The CDR3 is 14 residues long. The CDR3 region is CASRPGLGVYEQYF. CDR3 DNA sequence: TGTGCCAGCAGACCCGGGCTAGGTGTCTACGAGCAGTACTTC.

CDR3 amino acids: CSARSGLSYEQYF. DNA for the CDR3: TGCAGTGCTAGATCCGGACTTTCCTACGAGCAGTACTTC. This sequence joins TRBV20-1 and TRBJ2-7; TRBD2 is a possible D gene (5 bases). CDR3 length: 13 amino acids. Looked up from germline, CDR1 is DFQATT and CDR2 is SNEGSKA (reference sequence). V lost 2 bases, J lost 1 base, and 9 bases lay in between.

The chain carries TRBV7-6 and TRBJ2-5; D may be TRBD2 (7 bases). The CDR3 covers 15 residues. The ends were cut back, 5 bases at V and 6 bases at J, with 19 bases in the middle. In germline, CDR1 is SGHVS, CDR2 FNYEAQ. As DNA, the CDR3 is TGTGCCAGCAGCCAAGGGGGGGGGCGAGAGAAGACCCAGTACTTC. Residues: CASSQGGGREKTQYF.

This clonotype has a handful of counts. J is TRBJ2-5 and V is TRBV6-2 or TRBV6-3, with D possibly being TRBD2 (5 bases). Between the trimmed V and J ends, which lost 6 bases and 5 bases, there was a span of 10 bases. CDR1 and CDR2 from the germline V gene are MNHEY and SVGEGT. The CDR3 is 12 amino acids. The CDR3 DNA reads TGTGCCAGCAGATGGGCGGGCGAGACCCAGTACTTC. Translation gives CASRWAGETQYF.

This clonotype was observed many times. V gene TRBV7-2 combines with J gene TRBJ2-7; D not certain. The CDR3 contains 15 residues. Germline CDR1 is SGHTA and CDR2 is FQGNSA. Trimming removed 6 bases at V and 0 bases at J, with 15 bases between. The CDR3 nucleotides are TGTGCCAGCAGTCGTAGCCCACAAGGCTCCTACGAGCAGTACTTC. This sequence encodes CASSRSPQGSYEQYF.

The chain joins TRBV20-1 to TRBJ2-3; 12 positions agree with TRBD2. Germline assignment: CDR1 DFQATT and CDR2 SNEGSKA (reference sequence). The V gene end was trimmed by 7 bases and the J gene end by 5 bases; junction bases not matched to a gene: 4. This CDR3 has 13 amino acids. CDR3 DNA: TGCAGTGGGAAGGGACTAGCGGGAGATACGCAGTATTTT. It is translated as CSGKGLAGDTQYF.

The chain recombines TRBV12-5 with TRBJ2-1; the match to TRBD2 covers 8 bases. The ends lost 4 bases at V and 0 bases at J; junction bases unmatched: 14. This CDR3 has 19 amino acids. From germline, CDR1 is LGHNT and CDR2 FRNRAP. CDR3 DNA sequence: TGTGCTAGTGGTTGGAACCTAAAAAGCGGGAGCGCCTCCTACAATGAGCAGTTCTTC. Its protein product is CASGWNLKSGSASYNEQFF.

This clonotype was detected many times. For the CDR3, the DNA is TGTGCCAGCAGCCAAATGACGGGCCGAGGAGAGACCCAGTACTTC. Its translation is CASSQMTGRGETQYF. The chain is built from TRBV11-2 and TRBJ2-5; no reliable D call. V lost 5 bases and J lost 4, with 17 bases in between. Germline-derived CDR1 and CDR2 are SGHAT and FQNNGV. This CDR3 has 15 residues.

The J gene is TRBJ2-1, the V gene TRBV29-1; D might be TRBD2 (5 bases). With 1 base removed from V and 4 bases from J, the gap between germline ends came to 14 bases. Germline assignment: CDR1 SQVTM and CDR2 ANQGSEA. The CDR3 is 15 amino acids. CDR3 sequence: CSVEGRAETYNEQFF. The CDR3 DNA reads TGCAGCGTTGAAGGCAGAGCGGAGACTTACAATGAGCAGTTCTTC.

This clonotype was detected ten times or more. Here the CDR3 reads CASSHRDNRADTQYF. CDR3 sequence (DNA): TGTGCCAGCAGCCACCGGGACAACCGCGCAGATACGCAGTATTTT. The J gene is TRBJ2-3, the V gene TRBV4-2; D might be TRBD1 (6 bases). The length of the CDR3 is 15 residues. The germline gives CDR1 LGHNA, CDR2 YNFKEQ. The germline V and J ends were trimmed by 3 bases and 4 bases, with 14 bases remaining between them.

This clonotype was detected ten times or more. The CDR3 loop reads CASSTDRGGDTQYF. Here the CDR3 DNA reads TGTGCCAGCAGCACCGACAGGGGAGGAGATACGCAGTATTTT. The chain has TRBV7-9 and TRBJ2-3, with 8 bases fitting TRBD1. From germline, CDR1 is SEHNR and CDR2 FQNEAQ (reference sequence). V lost 5 bases, J lost 5 bases, and 6 bases stayed unmatched. The CDR3 has 14 residues.

The J gene is TRBJ2-3, the V gene TRBV2; 7 nucleotides line up with TRBD2. In germline, CDR1 is SNHLY, CDR2 FYNNEI. CDR3 length equals 15 residues. Unmatched junction bases numbered 6, after V lost 4 bases and J lost 2 bases. The CDR3 region is CASSAPTSFTDTQYF. The CDR3 region has the DNA TGTGCCAGCAGTGCCCCGACTAGCTTCACAGATACGCAGTATTTT.

This clonotype was counted many times. V is TRBV11-2 and J is TRBJ2-1; 7 positions match TRBD2. V lost 1 base, J lost 7 bases, and 10 bases stayed unmatched. The CDR3 has 16 residues. Germline assignment: CDR1 SGHAT and CDR2 FQNNGV. CDR3 DNA: TGTGCCAGCAGCTTAGCCGGCGGGAGTCTGGTAAATGAGCAGTTCTTC. Its translation is CASSLAGGSLVNEQFF.

The gene calls are TRBV7-9 and TRBJ2-7; TRBD2 matches 10 bases. The CDR3 is 18 residues long. Trimming cost V 1 base and J 2 bases; bases outside gene matches: 11. The V gene's germline CDR1 is SEHNR and CDR2 FQNEAQ (reference sequence). The CDR3 reads CASSLGGTSVEMPYEQYF. CDR3 DNA: TGTGCCAGCAGCTTAGGGGGGACTAGCGTGGAGATGCCCTACGAGCAGTACTTC.

This clonotype was observed many times. J is TRBJ2-3 and V is TRBV11-2; D is unclear. CDR1 and CDR2 from the germline V gene are SGHAT and FQNNGV. The V end was cut by 5 bases, the J end by 5 bases, with 11 bases between. The CDR3 sequence is 13 residues long. The CDR3 reads CASSPIRRDTQYF. The CDR3 DNA sequence: TGTGCCAGCAGCCCTATTCGCCGAGATACGCAGTATTTT. Full variable domain (outside the CDR3, taken from reference TRBV11-2 and TRBJ2-3): EAGVAQSPRYKIIEKRQSVAFWCNPISGHATLYWYQQILGQGPKLLIQFQNNGVVDDSQLPKDRFSAERLKGVDSTLKIQPAKLEDSAVYLCASSPIRRDTQYFGPGTRLTVL.

This clonotype was seen a few times. This rearrangement joins TRBV2 to TRBJ2-6; no clear D gene. The CDR3 extends over 19 amino acids. Trimming removed 3 bases at V and 2 bases at J, with 20 bases between. CDR1 is SNHLY and CDR2 is FYNNEI in the germline V gene. This chain's CDR3 is CASSDLGLGRVAGANVLTF. In DNA form, the CDR3 reads TGTGCCAGCAGTGATTTGGGGTTAGGCCGCGTCGCTGGGGCCAACGTCCTGACTTTC.

The chain joins TRBV4-1 to TRBJ2-5; D gene unclear. The length of the CDR3 is 16 residues. Trimming pared 0 bases from V and 7 bases from J, leaving 18 bases between. Per germline, CDR1 MGHRA and CDR2 YSYEKL. CDR3 region: CASSQDRAGTRGTQYF. The CDR3 DNA sequence: TGCGCCAGCAGCCAAGATCGGGCAGGCACCCGAGGGACCCAGTACTTC.

This clonotype came up many times. The rearrangement joins TRBV12-3 or TRBV12-4 to TRBJ1-1, with D uncertain. The CDR3 covers 14 residues. Trimming shortened V by 0 bases and J by 4 bases, and 9 bases separated the two germline ends. CDR3 in amino acids: CASSLAFGSTEAFF. CDR3 in DNA: TGTGCCAGCAGTTTAGCATTCGGGAGCACTGAAGCTTTCTTT.

J is TRBJ2-6 and V is TRBV5-1; tentative D call: TRBD2 (6 bases). Germline loops: CDR1 SGHRS, CDR2 YFSETQ. The CDR3 consists of 15 residues. The V end was cut by 4 bases, the J end by 0 bases, with 8 bases between. The CDR3 nucleotides read TGCGCCAGCAGCACACTAGCCTCTGGGGCCAACGTCCTGACTTTC. Its protein product is CASSTLASGANVLTF.

This clonotype was counted many times. The rearrangement links TRBV7-2 to TRBJ1-4; D ambiguous. The V gene's germline CDR1 is SGHTA and CDR2 FQGNSA. Trimming shortened V by 2 bases and J by 0 bases, and 10 bases separated the two germline ends. The CDR3 is made up of 16 amino acids. In DNA form, the CDR3 reads TGTGCCAGCAGCTTAACCCCAGCCTCAACTAATGAAAAACTGTTTTTT. The encoded protein is CASSLTPASTNEKLFF.